These 8 T cell receptor beta chains originate from one sample sequenced in a study of blood T cell repertoires in COVID-19. The table came from immunoSEQ multiplex PCR; TCRdb's copy has only in-frame clones and leaves some out. Here the sample spans roughly 180,000 clones, around 82% being singletons. Sequenced: PBMCs or T cells enriched from blood (not recorded which). The receptors derive from a man aged 40-50 years who had recovered from COVID-19.

The chain uses TRBV29-1 and TRBJ2-3, with D hard to call. This CDR3 region has 13 residues. V was pared by 6 bases and J by 1 base, with 11 bases between. Germline lookup yields CDR1 SQVTM and CDR2 ANQGSEA. CDR3 protein: CSVELGGTDTQYF. The DNA of the CDR3 is TGCAGCGTAGAGCTAGGAGGCACAGATACGCAGTATTTT.

The chain has TRBV15 and TRBJ2-1; TRBD2 aligns across 8 bases. Germline-derived CDR1 and CDR2 are LNHNV and YYDKDF (reference sequence). This CDR3 comprises 17 residues. The trim removed 2 bases at V and 0 bases at J, leaving 6 bases unmatched. This chain's CDR3 is CATSRRSGASSYNEQFF. The CDR3 DNA sequence: TGTGCCACCAGCAGACGTAGCGGGGCGAGCTCCTACAATGAGCAGTTCTTC.

To note about this clone: The same CDR3 can be traced to other DNA sequences in this sample. The V and J genes are TRBV2 and TRBJ1-2, with D possibly TRBD1 on 5 matching bases. The CDR3 contains 14 residues. V was clipped by 2 bases and J by 0 bases, with 7 bases between them. Germline CDR1 is SNHLY and CDR2 is FYNNEI. The CDR3 here is CASSERGPNYGYTF. The CDR3 DNA reads as TGTGCCAGCAGTGAAAGGGGCCCTAACTATGGCTACACCTTC.

This clone was seen a single time. The V call is TRBV13, the J call TRBJ2-7; 7 nucleotides match TRBD2. CDR3 length: 19 residues. J lost 0 bases, V lost 0 bases, and 14 bases had no gene match. Germline V gene sequence: CDR1 PRHDT, CDR2 FYEKMQ (reference sequence). For the CDR3, the DNA is TGTGCCAGCAGCTTAGGCCTAACCGTTTTCGGCGGGAGCTCCTACGAGCAGTACTTC. Translating gives CASSLGLTVFGGSSYEQYF.

The chain carries TRBV29-1 and TRBJ1-4; weak D call: TRBD1 (6 bases). This CDR3 region has 13 residues. Trimming cost V 2 bases and J 6 bases, with 10 bases left between them. Germline CDR1 is SQVTM and CDR2 is ANQGSEA. The chain's CDR3 is CSVEQGRDEKLFF. CDR3 DNA: TGCAGCGTTGAACAGGGGCGAGATGAAAAACTGTTTTTT. Looking up the rest from reference TRBV29-1 and TRBJ1-4 gives the full variable domain: SAVISQKPSRDICQRGTSLTIQCQVDSQVTMMFWYRQQPGQSLTLIATANQGSEATYESGFVIDKFPISRPNLTFSTLTVSNMSPEDSSIYLCSVEQGRDEKLFFGSGTQLSVL.

This clone has a single count. The chain carries TRBV15 and TRBJ2-1, with 13 nucleotides matching TRBD2. With V trimmed by 0 bases and J by 4 bases, 6 bases remained unmatched. Germline values: CDR1 LNHNV, CDR2 YYDKDF (reference sequence). The CDR3 consists of 18 residues. CDR3 in DNA: TGTGCCACCAGCAGAGATGATTGGACTAGCGGGAGATACAATGAGCAGTTCTTC. It specifies CATSRDDWTSGRYNEQFF.

The chain uses TRBV7-8 and TRBJ2-7; the D gene is possibly TRBD2 (5 bases). The CDR3 runs 14 residues. V lost 3 bases and J 6 bases, leaving 15 bases between the germline ends. In germline, CDR1 is SGHVS, CDR2 FQNEAQ. The chain's CDR3 is CASSFLRTSGEQYF. CDR3 bases: TGTGCCAGCAGCTTCTTACGGACTTCAGGCGAGCAGTACTTC.

The genes are TRBV28 and TRBJ2-7, with 7 bases fitting TRBD1. Trimming at V came to 2 bases and at J to 5 bases, leaving 6 bases not matched to a gene. Germline lookup yields CDR1 MDHEN and CDR2 SYDVKM. The CDR3 extends over 14 amino acids. The CDR3 coding sequence is TGTGCCAGCAGTTTACCAAACAGGGGCCACGAGCAGTACTTC. Translating gives CASSLPNRGHEQYF.